A single sample is the source of the 31 T cell receptor beta chains below, sequenced in a study of CD8+CD57+ T cells in acquired aplastic anemia. The template for TCR beta VDJ and CDR3 sequence profiling was genomic DNA. TCRdb itself ran the reads through MiXCR, one entry per CDR3 protein. Altogether roughly 200,000 distinct CDR3 sequences are present, around 60% being singletons, with the ten largest covering 40% to 50%. CD8+CD57+ cell expansion had been shown by flow cytometry in patients chosen for sequencing. The sequencing sample was made of sorted CD4+, CD8+, or CD8+CD57+ T cells (not recorded which) from PBMCs. These receptors were taken from a human donor with aplastic anemia.

The V gene is TRBV5-4, the J gene TRBJ2-7, with D tentatively TRBD1 (6 bases). Trimming stripped 1 base from V and 3 bases from J, with 20 bases between. Per germline, CDR1 SGHNT and CDR2 YYREEE (reference sequence). The CDR3 extends over 17 amino acids. The CDR3 nucleotides are TGTGCCAGCAGCTTGTGGCCGGGACACCCAAGATACTACGAGCAGTACTTC. This gives the protein CASSLWPGHPRYYEQYF.

V usage is TRBV2 and J usage is TRBJ1-1, with D perhaps TRBD1 (6 bases). This CDR3 comprises 15 residues. V was clipped by 5 bases and J by 4 bases, with 17 bases between them. Germline-derived CDR1 and CDR2 are SNHLY and FYNNEI. CDR3 residues: CASSIPRTEVTEAFF. The CDR3 nucleotides read TGTGCCAGCAGTATACCCCGGACAGAAGTCACTGAAGCTTTCTTT.

This clonotype was seen a handful of times. The chain is built from TRBV7-6 and TRBJ2-1; unclear D gene. Germline CDR1 reads SGHVS; CDR2 reads FNYEAQ. CDR3 length: 14 residues. Trimming cost V 8 bases and J 8 bases, with 19 bases left between them. The CDR3 here is CASSNIVLTYEQFF. The CDR3, as DNA: TGTGCCAGCTCAAACATCGTTCTAACCTATGAGCAGTTCTTC.

V usage is TRBV7-9 and J usage is TRBJ2-2; D not certain. The V end was cut by 3 bases, the J end by 9 bases, with 5 bases between. There are 11 residues in the CDR3. The V gene's germline CDR1 is SEHNR and CDR2 FQNEAQ (reference sequence). This CDR3 reads CASSLVWELFF. In DNA, the CDR3 is TGTGCCAGCAGCTTGGTTTGGGAGCTGTTTTTT.

The rearrangement joins TRBV5-1 to TRBJ2-3; the match to TRBD2 covers 8 bases. The CDR3 sequence is 15 residues long. V was pared by 3 bases and J by 2 bases, with 5 bases of the junction left unmatched. From germline, CDR1 is SGHRS and CDR2 YFSETQ. The CDR3 sequence is CASSYGGGTTDTQYF. CDR3 nucleotides: TGCGCCAGCAGCTATGGCGGGGGGACCACAGATACGCAGTATTTT.

This clonotype turned up a few times. The chain has TRBV7-2 and TRBJ2-5; TRBD1 matches at 7 bases. CDR3 size: 13 residues. The germline CDR1 and CDR2 sequences are SGHTA and FQGNSA. V lost 5 bases to trimming and J lost 4 bases; unmatched junction nucleotides: 4. CDR3 DNA: TGTGCCAGCAGCAGCGGACAGGCAGAGACCCAGTACTTC. It translates to CASSSGQAETQYF.

The chain joins TRBV4-1 to TRBJ1-1; tentative D call: TRBD1 (5 bases). The germline V gene has CDR1 MGHRA and CDR2 YSYEKL. Trimming took 1 base from V and 1 from J, leaving 7 bases between them. CDR3 length equals 14 residues. This chain's CDR3 is CASSQVGQNTEAFF. The DNA of the CDR3 is TGCGCCAGCAGCCAAGTAGGACAGAACACTGAAGCTTTCTTT.

This clonotype has only one observation. An end of the junction differs from the germline gene, which may be a read error. The rearrangement uses TRBV14 and TRBJ2-7; perhaps TRBD2 as D (6 bases). Germline values: CDR1 SGHDN, CDR2 FVKESK. CDR3 size: 13 residues. The chain's CDR3 is CASIQSLAHKQYF. The CDR3, as DNA: TGTGCCAGCATCCAATCCCTAGCGCACAAGCAGTACTTC.

This clonotype came up once. The genes are TRBV7-3 and TRBJ2-3; the D is unclear. The CDR3 loop spans 12 amino acids. Trimming pared 6 bases from V and 8 bases from J, leaving 12 bases between. The germline CDR1 and CDR2 sequences are SGHTA and FQGTGA. DNA of the CDR3: TGTGCCAGCAGTAAGGACGATTCTACGCAGTATTTT. Translating gives CASSKDDSTQYF.

This sequence joins TRBV7-9 and TRBJ2-3, with 10 nucleotides matching TRBD2. Germline V gene sequence: CDR1 SEHNR, CDR2 FQNEAQ (reference sequence). The CDR3 contains 14 residues. V shed 9 bases and J 5 bases; nucleotides not matched to a gene: 8. CDR3 sequence reads: CASRQRGGQDTQYF. CDR3 DNA sequence: TGTGCCAGTCGCCAGCGGGGGGGCCAAGATACGCAGTATTTT.

This clonotype occurred once. This chain uses TRBV6-5 with TRBJ1-6; tentative D call: TRBD1 (5 bases). V was cut by 2 bases and J by 10 bases, with 9 bases left in between. Germline V gene data show CDR1 as MNHEY and CDR2 as SVGAGI. This CDR3 has 13 amino acids. This CDR3 reads CASSYGGDSPLHF. CDR3 bases: TGTGCCAGCAGTTACGGGGGGGACTCACCCCTCCACTTT.

This chain connects TRBV7-9 to TRBJ2-3; a weak D match, TRBD1 (6 bases). The CDR3 runs to 15 residues. Germline V gene data show CDR1 as SEHNR and CDR2 as FQNEAQ (reference sequence). V lost 7 bases and J 3 bases, leaving 17 bases between the germline ends. The CDR3 DNA is TGTGCCAGCACCGCAAGGGGGATGTGGACAGATACGCAGTATTTT. This codes for CASTARGMWTDTQYF.

This clonotype has only a few counts. One end of the junction varies from germline; a read error may be responsible. CDR3 amino acids: CASSFIASGGSTVNPGELFF. CDR3 bases: TGTGCCAGCAGTTTTATAGCTAGCGGGGGGTCCACTGTGAACCCCGGGGAGCTGTTTTTT. The V gene is TRBV9, the J gene TRBJ2-2; 11 bases fit TRBD2. Germline V gene sequence: CDR1 SGDLS, CDR2 YYNGEE. The CDR3 has 20 amino acids.

This clonotype has a handful of counts. V and J are TRBV2 and TRBJ2-7; 11 nucleotides align to TRBD1. The V gene's germline CDR1 is SNHLY and CDR2 FYNNEI. The CDR3 spans 14 residues. After removal of 6 bases from V and 1 base from J, the junction contained 2 bases not matched to a gene. The CDR3 spells CASRGQGGSYEQYF. The CDR3 DNA reads as TGTGCCAGCAGGGGACAGGGGGGATCCTACGAGCAGTACTTC.

The gene calls are TRBV20-1 and TRBJ2-1; TRBD2 matches 8 bases. This CDR3 spans 14 amino acids. The germline V gene has CDR1 DFQATT and CDR2 SNEGSKA (reference sequence). The ends lost 7 bases at V and 4 bases at J; junction bases unmatched: 9. This chain's CDR3 is CSGSGTRTYNEQFF. CDR3 bases: TGCAGTGGATCCGGGACTAGGACTTACAATGAGCAGTTCTTC.

In its sample, this clonotype was seen many times. This chain connects TRBV20-1 to TRBJ1-2; D uncertain. This CDR3 is built from 13 residues. Germline-derived CDR1 and CDR2 are DFQATT and SNEGSKA (reference sequence). V dropped 3 bases and J dropped 4 bases, with 12 bases sitting between them. CDR3 nucleotide sequence: TGCAGTGCTAGTCCCAAAGGTCGCTATGGCTACACCTTC. Translated: CSASPKGRYGYTF.

The rearrangement joins TRBV29-1 to TRBJ2-7, with TRBD2 identical over 7 bases. With V trimmed by 8 bases and J by 0 bases, 7 bases remained unmatched. The CDR3 runs to 13 residues. Germline lookup yields CDR1 SQVTM and CDR2 ANQGSEA. This CDR3 is CSQGLSSSYEQYF. In nucleotides, the CDR3 is TGCAGCCAGGGACTATCAAGCTCCTACGAGCAGTACTTC.

The CDR3 DNA reads as TGTGCCAGCAGCTTAGGGAGGAATAGCGGGGCCTTGGAGCAGTTCTTC. It encodes CASSLGRNSGALEQFF. The chain is built from TRBV7-9 and TRBJ2-1; 8 bases match TRBD2. The CDR3 runs to 16 residues. The V gene end was trimmed by 1 base and the J gene end by 10 bases; junction bases not matched to a gene: 12. Germline lookup yields CDR1 SEHNR and CDR2 FQNEAQ (reference sequence).

The chain links TRBV24-1 to TRBJ2-7; TRBD1 aligns across 8 bases. This CDR3 is built from 16 residues. Germline V gene data show CDR1 as KGHDR and CDR2 as SFDVKD. Trimming took 1 base from V and 7 from J; bases not matched to a gene: 11. The CDR3, as DNA: TGTGCCACCAGTGATTTTACCGGGACAGGAGGCGGGGAGCAGTACTTC. As protein: CATSDFTGTGGGEQYF.

This clonotype was seen only once. The chain recombines TRBV29-1 with TRBJ2-5; no definite D call. The CDR3 spans 14 residues. Per germline, CDR1 SQVTM and CDR2 ANQGSEA. Trimming cost V 6 bases and J 2 bases, with 16 bases left between them. The CDR3 here is CSVYLVGSQETQYF. In DNA form, the CDR3 reads TGCAGCGTCTACCTGGTGGGCTCTCAAGAGACCCAGTACTTC.

The V and J genes are TRBV10-1 and TRBJ2-3; 10 nucleotides align to TRBD2. Germline V gene data show CDR1 as WNHNN and CDR2 as SYGVQD (reference sequence). This CDR3 region has 15 residues. With V trimmed by 6 bases and J by 3 bases, 6 bases remained unmatched. The CDR3 region is CASSGVAGGTDTQYF. CDR3 nucleotide sequence: TGCGCCAGCAGCGGCGTAGCGGGAGGTACAGATACGCAGTATTTT.

V and J are TRBV5-8 and TRBJ2-3; D possibly matches TRBD1 or TRBD2 (5 bases each). This CDR3 comprises 16 residues. V dropped 7 bases and J dropped 5 bases, with 23 bases sitting between them. Germline V gene lookup returns CDR1 SGHTS and CDR2 YDEGEE. The DNA of the CDR3 is TGTGCCAGCTCCTATCGGGCAGAGGGGTGGGGAGATACGCAGTATTTT. Encoded protein: CASSYRAEGWGDTQYF.

This chain connects TRBV27 to TRBJ2-1; the match to TRBD2 covers 10 bases. Germline CDR1 is MNHEY and CDR2 is SMNVEV (reference sequence). J was trimmed by 9 bases and V by 1 base; bases with no gene match: 6. The CDR3 is 15 residues long. For the CDR3, the DNA is TGTGCCAGCAGTTTATTAGCGGGAGGCCCAGGTGAGCAGTTCTTC. It codes for CASSLLAGGPGEQFF.

This clonotype was recorded once. The V and J genes are TRBV20-1 and TRBJ1-5, with 7 bases matching TRBD1. Trimming took 5 bases from V and 15 from J; bases not matched to a gene: 10. Looked up from germline, CDR1 is DFQATT and CDR2 is SNEGSKA (reference sequence). CDR3 length equals 11 residues. The CDR3 bases are TGCAGTGCTCGGCAGGACAGGCAGGTGCATTTT. As protein: CSARQDRQVHF.

This chain uses TRBV9 with TRBJ2-2; the D is unclear. In germline, CDR1 is SGDLS, CDR2 YYNGEE. The length of the CDR3 is 14 residues. V was cut by 3 bases and J by 6 bases, with 12 bases left in between. Here the CDR3 reads CASSAQPAAGELFF. The CDR3 nucleotides read TGTGCCAGCAGCGCCCAACCGGCGGCCGGGGAGCTGTTTTTT.

The rearrangement joins TRBV19 to TRBJ2-7; 8 bases match TRBD1. V shed 8 bases, J shed 4 bases, and the junction held 10 bases outside the gene matches. Germline V CDR1 and CDR2: LNHDA, SQIVND (reference sequence). The CDR3 extends over 14 amino acids. The CDR3 here is CASGFGTGGYEQYF. In nucleotides, the CDR3 is TGTGCCAGTGGTTTTGGGACAGGTGGTTACGAGCAGTACTTC.

V is TRBV7-9 and J is TRBJ2-1; D is possibly TRBD2 (6 bases). Between the trimmed V and J ends, which lost 6 bases and 3 bases, there was a span of 18 bases. This CDR3 contains 16 residues. Germline CDR1 reads SEHNR; CDR2 reads FQNEAQ (reference sequence). The DNA of the CDR3 is TGTGCCAGCAGATCCAAAAAGTCCGGGGGCTACAATGAGCAGTTCTTC. The encoded protein is CASRSKKSGGYNEQFF.

The gene calls are TRBV7-9 and TRBJ1-3, with D unresolved. The V end lost 5 bases, the J end lost 1 base, and 12 bases lay between the germline ends. The CDR3 contains 15 residues. Looked up from germline, CDR1 is SEHNR and CDR2 is FQNEAQ (reference sequence). The DNA for the CDR3 is TGTGCCAGCAGCCCCCGATTGAGATCTGGAAACACCATATATTTT. Encoded protein: CASSPRLRSGNTIYF.

This clonotype was observed many times. The V call is TRBV24-1, the J call TRBJ2-6, with TRBD1 matching 9 bases. The germline V gene encodes CDR1 KGHDR and CDR2 SFDVKD. The CDR3 is 18 amino acids. Trimming removed 3 bases from V and 1 base from J; junction bases left unmatched: 6. Written as DNA, the CDR3 is TGTGCCACCAGTGATCCCCGGGACAGGGAATCTGGGGCCAACGTCCTGACTTTC. Translation gives CATSDPRDRESGANVLTF.

This clonotype appeared many times. At one of its ends the junction is not consistent with the germline gene, which may arise from a read error. This rearrangement joins TRBV7-7 to TRBJ2-7; D remains ambiguous. CDR1 and CDR2 from the germline V gene are SSHAT and FNYEAQ (reference sequence). The CDR3 is 13 residues long. CDR3 DNA sequence: TGTGCTAGCAGCTTGGGCCCTCGGAACGAGCAGTACTTC. It encodes CASSLGPRNEQYF.

The chain combines TRBV5-1 with TRBJ1-1; no firm D call. This CDR3 is built from 15 residues. Trimming stripped 0 bases from V and 0 bases from J, with 9 bases between. From germline, CDR1 is SGHRS and CDR2 YFSETQ. The CDR3 loop reads CASSLVEGVNTEAFF. For the CDR3, the DNA is TGCGCCAGCAGCTTGGTCGAGGGAGTGAACACTGAAGCTTTCTTT.